The 14 T cell receptor beta chains in this list originate from one sample, sequenced in a study of response to subunit inactivated influenza vaccine. TCRdb itself ran the RT-PCR reads through MiXCR, one entry per CDR3 protein. Of around 300,000 distinct CDR3 sequences detected, 20% to 25% appear once; the ten largest clones hold about 9.3%. The specimen comprised PBMCs from blood, sampled about 19 months after vaccination. All receptors derive from a man aged 50 to 75 who received an inactivated influenza vaccine.

The CDR3 loop is CASSLGTGKFQPQHF. The CDR3 DNA sequence: TGCGCCAGCAGCCTCGGGACAGGGAAATTTCAGCCCCAGCATTTT. The genes are TRBV4-3 and TRBJ1-5; 9 nucleotides agree with TRBD1. The CDR3 length is 15 residues. V trimming: 4 bases; J trimming: 6 bases; junction bases outside the gene matches: 7. Germline loops: CDR1 LGHNA, CDR2 YSLEER.

The chain combines TRBV24-1 with TRBJ2-2; D ambiguous. Germline V gene sequence: CDR1 KGHDR, CDR2 SFDVKD. The germline V and J ends were trimmed by 3 bases and 5 bases, with 3 bases remaining between them. This CDR3 spans 12 amino acids. CDR3 residues: CATSDPTGELFF. The CDR3 DNA reads as TGTGCCACCAGTGATCCGACCGGGGAGCTGTTTTTT.

This clonotype was seen a few times. J is TRBJ2-3 and V is TRBV14; 9 bases are a match to TRBD1. V lost 1 base and J lost 2; bases outside the gene matches: 4. The CDR3 extends over 16 amino acids. The V gene's germline CDR1 is SGHDN and CDR2 FVKESK. This CDR3 is CASSQVTGGNTDTQYF. The CDR3 DNA is TGTGCCAGCAGCCAAGTAACAGGGGGCAACACAGATACGCAGTATTTT.

This clonotype showed up just a few times. The gene calls are TRBV5-1 and TRBJ1-1; D unclear. In germline, CDR1 is SGHRS, CDR2 YFSETQ. V was pared by 4 bases and J by 7 bases, with 14 bases between. CDR3 length: 13 amino acids. CDR3 amino acids: CASSQGQRDEAFF. In DNA, the CDR3 is TGCGCCAGCAGCCAAGGGCAGAGGGATGAAGCTTTCTTT.

This sequence joins TRBV7-9 and TRBJ2-3, with a weak D call TRBD2 (5 bases). Germline lookup yields CDR1 SEHNR and CDR2 FQNEAQ (reference sequence). V shed 6 bases and J shed 0 bases, with 19 bases lying between them. The CDR3 covers 17 residues. The CDR3 loop reads CASSNAGAAYSTDTQYF. DNA of the CDR3: TGTGCCAGCAGTAACGCGGGCGCGGCCTATAGCACAGATACGCAGTATTTT. Combining the CDR3 with reference TRBV7-9 and TRBJ2-3 gives the whole variable domain DTGVSQNPRHKITKRGQNVTFRCDPISEHNRLYWYRQTLGQGPEFLTYFQNEAQLEKSRLLSDRFSAERPKGSFSTLEIQRTEQGDSAMYLCASSNAGAAYSTDTQYFGPGTRLTVL.

V and J are TRBV5-6 and TRBJ1-2; D remains unclear. The CDR3 covers 14 residues. Germline V gives CDR1 SGHDT, CDR2 YYEEEE. Trimming took off 4 bases at V and 1 base at J, with 11 bases between the two ends. The DNA of the CDR3 is TGTGCCAGCAGCGGTGGTGGAGGTAACTATGGCTACACCTTC. Its translation: CASSGGGGNYGYTF.

The rearrangement links TRBV9 to TRBJ2-5; the D is unclear. Germline V gene lookup returns CDR1 SGDLS and CDR2 YYNGEE. This CDR3 spans 15 amino acids. Trimming removed 0 bases from V and 3 bases from J, with 12 bases in between. CDR3 region: CASSVATNGEETQYF. The CDR3 DNA sequence: TGTGCCAGCAGCGTAGCTACGAACGGAGAAGAGACCCAGTACTTC. The full variable domain, in which reference TRBV9 and TRBJ2-5 provide the parts outside the CDR3, is DSGVTQTPKHLITATGQRVTLRCSPRSGDLSVYWYQQSLDQGLQFLIQYYNGEERAKGNILERFSAQQFPDLHSELNLSSLELGDSALYFCASSVATNGEETQYFGPGTRLLVL.

This sequence joins TRBV12-3 or TRBV12-4 and TRBJ2-3; 7 nucleotides align to TRBD2. V lost 6 bases to trimming and J lost 4 bases; unmatched junction nucleotides: 4. CDR3 length: 13 amino acids. In DNA form, the CDR3 reads TGTGCCAGCAGCGAGCGGGGCTCAGATACGCAGTATTTT. Its protein is CASSERGSDTQYF.

This clonotype was seen only a few times. The chain carries TRBV29-1 and TRBJ2-1, with TRBD2 as a possible D gene (6 bases). This CDR3 spans 15 amino acids. Germline CDR1 reads SQVTM; CDR2 reads ANQGSEA. Trimming stripped 4 bases from V and 0 bases from J, with 13 bases between. The CDR3 here is CSVAGGKSSYNEQFF. Written as DNA, the CDR3 is TGCAGCGTTGCGGGCGGGAAAAGCTCCTACAATGAGCAGTTCTTC.

There are a few counts of this clonotype. V usage is TRBV5-1 and J usage is TRBJ1-1; TRBD1 matches 8 bases. The CDR3 contains 14 residues. Trimming removed 9 bases from V and 5 bases from J; junction bases left unmatched: 12. Germline V gene data show CDR1 as SGHRS and CDR2 as YFSETQ. CDR3 loop: CATHRGTGGTEAFF. The CDR3 DNA sequence: TGCGCCACCCACCGGGGAACAGGGGGGACTGAAGCTTTCTTT.

This clonotype has only a few counts. The rearrangement uses TRBV7-9 and TRBJ2-3; 8 nucleotides match TRBD2. From germline, CDR1 is SEHNR and CDR2 FQNEAQ (reference sequence). The CDR3 is made up of 14 amino acids. V was pared by 5 bases and J by 5 bases, with 6 bases of the junction left unmatched. CDR3 region: CASSRAGAVDTQYF. The CDR3 bases are TGTGCCAGCAGCCGAGCGGGAGCGGTAGATACGCAGTATTTT.

This clonotype was seen a few times. This chain connects TRBV3-1 to TRBJ1-2; D is perhaps TRBD1 (6 bases). The CDR3 extends over 14 amino acids. V lost 5 bases and J 8 bases, leaving 18 bases between the germline ends. Germline loops: CDR1 LGHDT, CDR2 YNNKEL (reference sequence). CDR3: CASSYPRGGGGYTF. The CDR3 nucleotides are TGTGCCAGCAGCTACCCTCGAGGGGGAGGCGGCTACACCTTC.

The V gene is TRBV6-2 or TRBV6-3, the J gene TRBJ2-7; 7 positions agree with TRBD2. The CDR3 consists of 13 residues. Germline V gives CDR1 MNHEY, CDR2 SVGEGT. Unmatched junction bases numbered 7, after V lost 8 bases and J lost 3 bases. The DNA of the CDR3 is TGTGCCAGCCAGCGGGACTTCCACTACGAGCAGTACTTC. Translating gives CASQRDFHYEQYF.

A few counts support this clonotype. The chain recombines TRBV12-3 or TRBV12-4 with TRBJ2-7, with D possibly being TRBD2 (6 bases). The CDR3 is 14 residues long. With 7 bases removed from V and 1 base from J, the gap between germline ends came to 14 bases. Written as DNA, the CDR3 is TGTGCCAGCACCCCATGGGGGGATTCCTACGAGCAGTACTTC. Amino acids: CASTPWGDSYEQYF.